This TCR beta chain was retrieved from a study of CD8+CD57+ T cells in acquired aplastic anemia. CDR3 length: 14 residues. V lost 1 base to trimming and J lost 6 bases; unmatched junction nucleotides: 4. From germline, CDR1 is SGHTA and CDR2 FQGNSA. Profiles of TCR beta VDJ and CDR3 were generated from a genomic DNA template. TCRdb analysed the reads with MiXCR anew, one entry per CDR3 protein. The sample includes roughly 160,000 distinct CDR3 sequences, over 55% of them seen just once. Previously, flow cytometry had revealed CD8+CD57+ cell expansion in the patients chosen for sequencing. This sequence was found in a human donor with aplastic anemia. V gene TRBV7-2 combines with J gene TRBJ2-7; 9 bases agree with TRBD1. The sequencing sample was made of sorted CD4+, CD8+, or CD8+CD57+ T cells (not recorded which) from PBMCs. DNA of the CDR3: TGTGCCAGCAGCTTAGGGTGGGGACAGGGCGAGCAGTACTTC. It translates to CASSLGWGQGEQYF. The full variable domain, completed using reference TRBV7-2 and TRBJ2-7, is GAGVSQSPSNKVTEKGKDVELRCDPISGHTALYWYRQSLGQGLEFLIYFQGNSAPDKSGLPSDRFSAERTGGSVSTLTIQRTQQEDSAVYLCASSLGWGQGEQYFGPGTRLTVT.